This T cell receptor (beta chain) was identified during a study of T cell responses to AZD1222 COVID-19 vaccine. Study findings and constraints: The donors showed a predominance of white British ancestry and of females, with possible underestimation of clonal diversity.

The method was immunoSEQ multiplex PCR; TCRdb's version includes in-frame clones alone and lacks a portion of them. The sample records some 66,000 clones, 70% to 90% being singletons. About this clone itself: Its antigen is not identified.

Sequencing was performed on peripheral blood, taken 28 days after the second AZD1222 dose. The TCR sequence derives from an adult who received the AZD1222 COVID-19 vaccine.

CDR3 in amino acids: CASSSSGPTGNQPQHF. Written as DNA, the CDR3 is TGTGCCAGCAGCTCCTCGGGCCCCACCGGCAATCAGCCCCAGCATTTT. The chain links TRBV7-9 to TRBJ1-5, with D unresolved. CDR1 and CDR2 from the germline V gene are SEHNR and FQNEAQ (reference sequence). The CDR3 runs to 16 residues. V was cut by 4 bases and J by 2 bases, with 15 bases left in between.